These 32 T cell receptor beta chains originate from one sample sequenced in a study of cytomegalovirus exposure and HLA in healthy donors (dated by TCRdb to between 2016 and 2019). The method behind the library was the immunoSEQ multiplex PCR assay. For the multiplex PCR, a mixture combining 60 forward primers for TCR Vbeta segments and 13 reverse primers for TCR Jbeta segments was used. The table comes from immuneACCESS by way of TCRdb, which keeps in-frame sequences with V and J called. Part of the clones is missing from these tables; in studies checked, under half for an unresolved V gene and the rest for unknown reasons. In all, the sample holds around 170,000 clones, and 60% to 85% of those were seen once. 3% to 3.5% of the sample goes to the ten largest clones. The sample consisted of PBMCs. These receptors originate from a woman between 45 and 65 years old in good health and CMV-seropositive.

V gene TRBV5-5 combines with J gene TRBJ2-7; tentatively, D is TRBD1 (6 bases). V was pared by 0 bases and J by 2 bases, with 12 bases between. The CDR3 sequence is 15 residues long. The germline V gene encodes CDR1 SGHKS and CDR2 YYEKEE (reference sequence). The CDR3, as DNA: TGTGCCAGCAGCTTGGTTAGGACAGCAACCTACGAGCAGTACTTC. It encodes CASSLVRTATYEQYF. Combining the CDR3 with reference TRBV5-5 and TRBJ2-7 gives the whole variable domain DAGVTQSPTHLIKTRGQQVTLRCSPISGHKSVSWYQQVLGQGPQFIFQYYEKEERGRGNFPDRFSARQFPNYSSELNVNALLLGDSALYLCASSLVRTATYEQYFGPGTRLTVT.

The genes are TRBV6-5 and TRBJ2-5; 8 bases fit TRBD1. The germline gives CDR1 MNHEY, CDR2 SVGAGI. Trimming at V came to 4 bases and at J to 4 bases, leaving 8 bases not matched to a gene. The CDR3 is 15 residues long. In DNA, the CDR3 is TGTGCCAGCAGTTCCCAGCCCGGGACAGGAGAGACCCAGTACTTC. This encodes CASSSQPGTGETQYF.

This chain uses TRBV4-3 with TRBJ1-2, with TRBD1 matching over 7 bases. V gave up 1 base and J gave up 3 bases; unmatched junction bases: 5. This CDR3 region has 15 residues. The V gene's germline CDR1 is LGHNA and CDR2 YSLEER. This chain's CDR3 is CASSQGDSSYYGYTF. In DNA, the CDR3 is TGCGCCAGCAGCCAAGGGGACAGCTCGTACTATGGCTACACCTTC.

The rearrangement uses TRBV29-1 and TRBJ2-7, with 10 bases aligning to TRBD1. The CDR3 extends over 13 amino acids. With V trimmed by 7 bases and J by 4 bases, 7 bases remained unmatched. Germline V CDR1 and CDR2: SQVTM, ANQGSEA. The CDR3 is CSAGPGQGYEQYF. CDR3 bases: TGCAGCGCTGGTCCGGGACAGGGGTACGAGCAGTACTTC.

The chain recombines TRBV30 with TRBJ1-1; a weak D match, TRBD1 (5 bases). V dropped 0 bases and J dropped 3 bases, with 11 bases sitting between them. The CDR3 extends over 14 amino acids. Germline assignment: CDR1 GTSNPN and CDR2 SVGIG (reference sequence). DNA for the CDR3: TGTGCCTGGAGTGTAGATCGGGGGTACACTGAAGCTTTCTTT. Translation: CAWSVDRGYTEAFF. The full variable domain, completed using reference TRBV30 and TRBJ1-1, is SQTIHQWPATLVQPVGSPLSLECTVEGTSNPNLYWYRQAAGRGLQLLFYSVGIGQISSEVPQNLSASRPQDRQFILSSKKLLLSDSGFYLCAWSVDRGYTEAFFGQGTRLTVV.

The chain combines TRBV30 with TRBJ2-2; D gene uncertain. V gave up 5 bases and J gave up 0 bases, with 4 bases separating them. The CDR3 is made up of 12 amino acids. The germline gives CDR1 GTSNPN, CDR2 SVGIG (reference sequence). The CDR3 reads CAWPTNTGELFF. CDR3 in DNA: TGTGCCTGGCCTACGAACACCGGGGAGCTGTTTTTT. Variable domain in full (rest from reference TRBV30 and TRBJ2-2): SQTIHQWPATLVQPVGSPLSLECTVEGTSNPNLYWYRQAAGRGLQLLFYSVGIGQISSEVPQNLSASRPQDRQFILSSKKLLLSDSGFYLCAWPTNTGELFFGEGSRLTVL.

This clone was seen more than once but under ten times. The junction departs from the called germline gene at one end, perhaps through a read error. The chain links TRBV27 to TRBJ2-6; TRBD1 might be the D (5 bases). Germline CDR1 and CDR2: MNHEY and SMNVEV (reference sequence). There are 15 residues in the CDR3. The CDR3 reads CASSFHSSGANGLTF. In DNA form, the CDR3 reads TGTGCCAGCAGTTTCCACAGCTCTGGGGCCAACGGCCTGACTTTC.

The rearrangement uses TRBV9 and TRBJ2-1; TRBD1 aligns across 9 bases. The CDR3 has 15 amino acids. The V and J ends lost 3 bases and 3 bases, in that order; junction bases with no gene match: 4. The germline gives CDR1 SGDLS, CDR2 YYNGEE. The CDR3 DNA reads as TGTGCCAGCAGCGCGGACAGGGGTGGCTACAATGAGCAGTTCTTC. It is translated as CASSADRGGYNEQFF. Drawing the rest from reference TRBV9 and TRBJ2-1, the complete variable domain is DSGVTQTPKHLITATGQRVTLRCSPRSGDLSVYWYQQSLDQGLQFLIQYYNGEERAKGNILERFSAQQFPDLHSELNLSSLELGDSALYFCASSADRGGYNEQFFGPGTRLTVL.

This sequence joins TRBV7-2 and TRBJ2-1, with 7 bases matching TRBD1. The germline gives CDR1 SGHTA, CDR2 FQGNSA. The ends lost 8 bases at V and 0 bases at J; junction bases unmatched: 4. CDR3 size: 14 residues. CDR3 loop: CASGTDSSYNEQFF. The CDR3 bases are TGTGCCAGCGGGACAGACTCCTCCTACAATGAGCAGTTCTTC.

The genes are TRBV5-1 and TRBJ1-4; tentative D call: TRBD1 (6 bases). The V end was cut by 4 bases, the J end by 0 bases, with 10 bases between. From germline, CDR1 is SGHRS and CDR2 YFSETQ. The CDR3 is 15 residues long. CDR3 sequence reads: CASSRGGATNEKLFF. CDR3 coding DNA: TGCGCCAGCAGCCGAGGGGGAGCAACTAATGAAAAACTGTTTTTT.

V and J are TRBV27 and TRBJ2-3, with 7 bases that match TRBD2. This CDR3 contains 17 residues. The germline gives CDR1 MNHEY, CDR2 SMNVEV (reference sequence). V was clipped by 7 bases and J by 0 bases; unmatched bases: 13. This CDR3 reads CASKTTWGSGSTDTQYF. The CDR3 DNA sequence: TGTGCCAGCAAAACAACCTGGGGTAGCGGGAGCACAGATACGCAGTATTTT.

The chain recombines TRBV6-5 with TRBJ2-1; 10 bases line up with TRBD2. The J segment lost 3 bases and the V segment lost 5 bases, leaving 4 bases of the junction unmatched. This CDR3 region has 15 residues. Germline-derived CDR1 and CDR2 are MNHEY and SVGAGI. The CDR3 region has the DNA TGTGCCAGCAGTCCCGGACTAGCGGTCTACAATGAGCAGTTCTTC. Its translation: CASSPGLAVYNEQFF.

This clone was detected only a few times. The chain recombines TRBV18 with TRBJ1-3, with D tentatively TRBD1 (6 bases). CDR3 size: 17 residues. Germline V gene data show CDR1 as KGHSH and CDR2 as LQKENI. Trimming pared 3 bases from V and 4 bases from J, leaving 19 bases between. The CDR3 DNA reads TGTGCCAGCTCACCCAGGGGATCCGGGGGGCCAGGAAACACCATATATTTT. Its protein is CASSPRGSGGPGNTIYF. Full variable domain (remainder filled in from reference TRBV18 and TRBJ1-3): NAGVMQNPRHLVRRRGQEARLRCSPMKGHSHVYWYRQLPEEGLKFMVYLQKENIIDESGMPKERFSAEFPKEGPSILRIQQVVRGDSAAYFCASSPRGSGGPGNTIYFGEGSWLTVV.

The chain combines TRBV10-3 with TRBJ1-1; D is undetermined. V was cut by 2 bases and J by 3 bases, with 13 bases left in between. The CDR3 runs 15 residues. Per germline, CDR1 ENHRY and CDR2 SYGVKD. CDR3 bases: TGTGCCATCAGTGAGGCGAACCTAGAGGACACTGAAGCTTTCTTT. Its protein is CAISEANLEDTEAFF.

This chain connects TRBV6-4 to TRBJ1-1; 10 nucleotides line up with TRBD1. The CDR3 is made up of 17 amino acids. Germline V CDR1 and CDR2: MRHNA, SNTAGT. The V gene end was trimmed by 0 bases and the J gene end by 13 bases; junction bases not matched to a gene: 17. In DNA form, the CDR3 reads TGTGCCAGCAGTGACTCGACGTTGACCAGAGGGGGACAGGGGTTTTTCTTT. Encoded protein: CASSDSTLTRGGQGFFF.

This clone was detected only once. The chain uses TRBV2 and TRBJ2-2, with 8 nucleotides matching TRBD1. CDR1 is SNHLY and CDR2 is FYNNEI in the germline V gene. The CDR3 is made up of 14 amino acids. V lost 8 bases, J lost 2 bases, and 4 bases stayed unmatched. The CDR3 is CASLGQGNTGELFF. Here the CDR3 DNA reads TGTGCCAGCCTAGGACAGGGAAACACCGGGGAGCTGTTTTTT.

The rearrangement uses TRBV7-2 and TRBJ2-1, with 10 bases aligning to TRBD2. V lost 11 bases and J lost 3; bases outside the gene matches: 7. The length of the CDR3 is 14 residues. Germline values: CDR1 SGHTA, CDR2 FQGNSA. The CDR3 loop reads CAGGGLAFYNEQFF. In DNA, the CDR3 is TGTGCCGGGGGGGGACTAGCGTTCTACAATGAGCAGTTCTTC.

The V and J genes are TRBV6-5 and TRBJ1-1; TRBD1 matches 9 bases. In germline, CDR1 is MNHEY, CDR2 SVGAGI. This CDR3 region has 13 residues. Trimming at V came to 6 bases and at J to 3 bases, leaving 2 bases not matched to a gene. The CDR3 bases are TGTGCCAGCAGACAGGGGGCTTACACTGAAGCTTTCTTT. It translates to CASRQGAYTEAFF.

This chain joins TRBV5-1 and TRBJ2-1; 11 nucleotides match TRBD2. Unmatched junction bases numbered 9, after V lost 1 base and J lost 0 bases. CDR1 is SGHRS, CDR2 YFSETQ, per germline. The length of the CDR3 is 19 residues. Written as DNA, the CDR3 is TGCGCCAGCAGCTTGACGTTACTAGCGGGGGTCAGCTCCTACAATGAGCAGTTCTTC. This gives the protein CASSLTLLAGVSSYNEQFF.

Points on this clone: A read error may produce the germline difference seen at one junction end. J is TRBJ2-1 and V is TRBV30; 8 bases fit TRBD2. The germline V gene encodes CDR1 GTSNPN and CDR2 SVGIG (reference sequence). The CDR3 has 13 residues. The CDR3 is CAWERETYNEQLF. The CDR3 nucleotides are TGTGCCTGGGAGCGGGAGACCTACAATGAGCAGCTCTTC.

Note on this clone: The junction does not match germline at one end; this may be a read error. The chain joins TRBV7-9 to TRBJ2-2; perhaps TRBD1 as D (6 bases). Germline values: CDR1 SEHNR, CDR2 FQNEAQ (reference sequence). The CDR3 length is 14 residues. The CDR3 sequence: CSSLRDTWAGELFF. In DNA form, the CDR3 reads TGTTCCAGCCTCCGGGACACTTGGGCCGGGGAGCTGTTTTTT.

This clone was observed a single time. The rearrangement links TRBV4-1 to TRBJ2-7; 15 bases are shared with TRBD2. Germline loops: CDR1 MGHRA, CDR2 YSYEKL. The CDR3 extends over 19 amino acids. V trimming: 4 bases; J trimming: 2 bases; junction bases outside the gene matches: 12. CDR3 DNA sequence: TGCGCCAGCAGCCTTTATAACTTTGGGACTAGCGGGAGGACCTACGAGCAGTACTTC. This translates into CASSLYNFGTSGRTYEQYF.

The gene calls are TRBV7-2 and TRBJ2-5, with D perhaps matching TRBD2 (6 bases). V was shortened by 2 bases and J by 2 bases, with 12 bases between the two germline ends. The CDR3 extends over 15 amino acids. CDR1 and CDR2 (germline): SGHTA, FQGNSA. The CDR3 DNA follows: TGTGCCAGCAGCTTACTCTCTAGCGCACAAGAGACCCAGTACTTC. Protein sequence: CASSLLSSAQETQYF.

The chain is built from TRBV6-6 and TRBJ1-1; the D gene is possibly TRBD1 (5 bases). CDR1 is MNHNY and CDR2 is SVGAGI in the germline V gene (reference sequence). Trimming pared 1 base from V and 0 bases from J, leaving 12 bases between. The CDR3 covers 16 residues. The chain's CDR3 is CASSYYQGGMNTEAFF. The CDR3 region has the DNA TGTGCCAGCAGTTACTACCAGGGAGGAATGAACACTGAAGCTTTCTTT.

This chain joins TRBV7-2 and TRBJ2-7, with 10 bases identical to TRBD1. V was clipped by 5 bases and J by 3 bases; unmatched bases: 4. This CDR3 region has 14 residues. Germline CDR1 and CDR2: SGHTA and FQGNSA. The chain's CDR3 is CASSTGQGLYEQYF. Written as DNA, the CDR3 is TGTGCCAGCAGCACGGGACAGGGGCTCTACGAGCAGTACTTC.

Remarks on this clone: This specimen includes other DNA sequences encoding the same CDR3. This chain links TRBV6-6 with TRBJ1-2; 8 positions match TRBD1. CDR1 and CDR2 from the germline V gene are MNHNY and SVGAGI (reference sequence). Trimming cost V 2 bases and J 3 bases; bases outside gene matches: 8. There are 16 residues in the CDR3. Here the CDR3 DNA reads TGTGCCAGCAGTTACCTCGGACAGGGTGGGGACTATGGCTACACCTTC. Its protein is CASSYLGQGGDYGYTF.

The CDR3 loop is CASSDHRATNEKLFF. In DNA form, the CDR3 reads TGTGCCAGCAGCGACCACAGGGCAACTAATGAAAAACTGTTTTTT. The V gene is TRBV5-5, the J gene TRBJ1-4; possible D gene TRBD1, 6 bases. The CDR3 covers 15 residues. CDR1 SGHKS and CDR2 YYEKEE come from the germline V gene (reference sequence). V was trimmed by 4 bases and J by 0 bases, leaving 10 bases between them.

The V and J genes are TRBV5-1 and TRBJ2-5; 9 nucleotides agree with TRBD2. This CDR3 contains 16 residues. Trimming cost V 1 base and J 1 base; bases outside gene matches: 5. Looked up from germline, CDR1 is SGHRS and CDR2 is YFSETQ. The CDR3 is CASSLIPGLAQETQYF. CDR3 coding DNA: TGCGCCAGCAGCTTGATACCGGGACTAGCCCAAGAGACCCAGTACTTC.

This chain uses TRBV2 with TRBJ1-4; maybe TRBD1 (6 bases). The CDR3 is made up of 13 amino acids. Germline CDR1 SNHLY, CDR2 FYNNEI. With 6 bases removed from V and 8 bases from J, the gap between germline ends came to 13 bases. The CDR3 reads CASRYREGEKLFF. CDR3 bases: TGTGCCAGCAGATACAGGGAGGGGGAAAAACTGTTTTTT.

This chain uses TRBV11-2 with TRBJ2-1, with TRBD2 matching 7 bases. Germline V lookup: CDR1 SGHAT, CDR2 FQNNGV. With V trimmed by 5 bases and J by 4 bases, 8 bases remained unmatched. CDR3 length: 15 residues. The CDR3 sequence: CASSPPGGSYNEQFF. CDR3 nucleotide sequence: TGTGCCAGCAGCCCCCCCGGGGGGTCGTACAATGAGCAGTTCTTC.

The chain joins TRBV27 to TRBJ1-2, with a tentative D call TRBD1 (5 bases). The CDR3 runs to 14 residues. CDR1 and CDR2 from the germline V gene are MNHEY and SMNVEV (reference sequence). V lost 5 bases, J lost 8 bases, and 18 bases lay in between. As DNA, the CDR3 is TGTGCCAGCAGTCCCCTGGACACCCCTAAGGGCTACACCTTC. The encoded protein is CASSPLDTPKGYTF.

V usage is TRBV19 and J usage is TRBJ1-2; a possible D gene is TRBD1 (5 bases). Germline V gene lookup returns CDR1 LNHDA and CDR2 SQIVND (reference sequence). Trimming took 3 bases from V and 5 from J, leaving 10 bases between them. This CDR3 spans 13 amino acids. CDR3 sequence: CASSIRGAYGYTF. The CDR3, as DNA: TGTGCCAGTAGTATTAGGGGTGCGTATGGCTACACCTTC.